Detailed here is one T cell receptor (beta chain). The source of the sample is a study of OX40 agonist ivuxolimab in advanced cancers. This table comes from immunoSEQ multiplex PCR, and its TCRdb copy is limited to in-frame clones, with some not included. The table includes fewer than 85,000 clones, roughly four fifths detected once. From germline, CDR1 is MNHNS and CDR2 SASEGT. This CDR3 has 15 residues. V lost 1 base to trimming and J lost 4 bases, with 13 bases between them. The V and J genes are TRBV6-1 and TRBJ2-5, with no clear D. The clonotype was recovered from an adult with an advanced solid tumor such as melanoma, head and neck, liver or kidney cancer. Sequencing was performed on CD4+ or CD8+ T cells sorted from blood, taken in a trial of the OX40 agonist ivuxolimab. The chain's CDR3 is CASSEGGKARETQYF. As DNA, the CDR3 is TGTGCCAGCAGTGAAGGTGGCAAGGCGCGAGAGACCCAGTACTTC.